The rows below give T cell receptor beta chains drawn from one sample of a study of blood T cell repertoires in COVID-19. Libraries were prepared by immunoSEQ multiplex PCR; TCRdb keeps only in-frame clonotypes and omits some of them. This sample has 100,000 to 150,000 clones, with 83% found just once. What was sequenced was peripheral blood. Receptors originate from an elderly man with active or convalescent COVID-19. The CDR3 runs from the conserved cysteine through the conserved F or W. D genes are given only for firm matches. Not every row has a clone size; where given, it reads once, few, many or a size class.

v_call,clone_size,j_call,d_call,cdr3_aa,cdr3_nt
TRBV5-4,NA,TRBJ2-2,TRBD2,CASSAGLAGNTGELFF,TGTGCCAGCAGCGCCGGACTAGCGGGGAACACCGGGGAGCTGTTTTTT
TRBV28,NA,TRBJ1-4,NA,CASRAPNEKLFF,TGTGCCAGCAGGGCCCCTAATGAAAAACTGTTTTTT
TRBV7-9,NA,TRBJ2-3,TRBD2,CASSYFTSGVTDTQYF,TGTGCCAGCAGCTATTTCACTAGCGGGGTCACAGATACGCAGTATTTT
TRBV5-1,NA,TRBJ2-3,NA,CASSLAPSPDTQYF,TGCGCCAGCAGCTTGGCTCCTAGCCCAGATACGCAGTATTTT
TRBV21-1,NA,TRBJ2-5,NA,CASSKEGRGRVWETQYF,TGTGCCAGCAGCAAAGAGGGTAGGGGGCGAGTTTGGGAGACCCAGTACTTC
TRBV5-4,NA,TRBJ2-7,TRBD1,CASSPQTGTGDYEQYF,TGTGCCAGCAGCCCGCAAACCGGGACAGGGGACTACGAGCAGTACTTC
TRBV11-2,NA,TRBJ1-1,TRBD1,CASSLAWDRGNTEAFF,TGTGCCAGCAGCTTAGCCTGGGACAGGGGGAACACTGAAGCTTTCTTT
TRBV27,NA,TRBJ2-1,TRBD2,CASSLLASGVNEQFF,TGTGCCAGCAGTTTATTGGCTAGCGGCGTGAATGAGCAGTTCTTC
TRBV6-1,NA,TRBJ1-4,TRBD1,CASSEALLGTGNRKLFF,TGTGCCAGCAGTGAAGCGCTTCTGGGGACAGGGAATAGAAAACTGTTTTTT
TRBV2,NA,TRBJ1-1,TRBD1,CASGTGGKSWGTEAFF,TGTGCCAGCGGGACAGGGGGAAAGTCGTGGGGCACTGAAGCTTTCTTT
TRBV18,NA,TRBJ2-7,TRBD1,CASSATGFSYEQYF,TGTGCCAGCTCAGCGACAGGGTTCTCCTACGAGCAGTACTTC
TRBV3-1/TRBV3-2,NA,TRBJ1-6,NA,CASSLTGGTYNSPLHF,TGTGCCAGCAGCCTGACTGGGGGCACGTATAATTCACCCCTCCACTTT
TRBV29-1,once,TRBJ2-7,NA,CSVEPLGGQEYEQYF,TGCAGCGTAGAACCCCTTGGGGGACAAGAATACGAGCAGTACTTC
TRBV10-3,NA,TRBJ2-3,NA,CAISVGGGGTDTQYF,TGTGCCATCAGTGTTGGGGGAGGCGGCACAGATACGCAGTATTTT
TRBV7-8,NA,TRBJ1-2,TRBD1,CASSHRDRGLGYTF,TGTGCCAGCAGCCACCGGGACAGGGGGCTTGGCTACACCTTC
TRBV7-2,NA,TRBJ2-7,NA,CASSLVSAAEQYF,TGTGCCAGCAGCTTAGTATCGGCGGCCGAGCAGTACTTC
TRBV5-1,few,TRBJ2-4,TRBD2,CASSPTSGGAKNIQYF,TGCGCCAGCAGCCCCACTAGCGGGGGAGCCAAAAACATTCAGTACTTC
TRBV5-6,NA,TRBJ1-2,TRBD1,CASSRTGGNGYTF,TGTGCCAGCAGCCGGACAGGGGGGAATGGCTACACCTTC
TRBV9,NA,TRBJ2-5,TRBD2,CASSVSQRGDQETQYF,TGTGCCAGCAGCGTATCTCAGCGGGGGGACCAAGAGACCCAGTACTTC
TRBV10-3,once,TRBJ1-2,NA,CATTPDRTNYGYTF,TGTGCCACCACCCCGGACAGAACTAACTATGGCTACACCTTC
TRBV3-1/TRBV3-2,NA,TRBJ2-5,TRBD2,CASSQFGTSDETQYF,TGTGCCAGCAGCCAATTCGGGACTAGCGATGAGACCCAGTACTTC
TRBV4-1,NA,TRBJ1-6,TRBD1,CASSLPPDRAYNSPLHF,TGCGCCAGCAGCCTCCCCCCGGACAGGGCCTATAATTCACCCCTCCACTTT
TRBV25-1,few,TRBJ1-2,TRBD1,CASSPSQGAPGYTF,TGTGCCAGCAGTCCCTCCCAGGGGGCTCCTGGCTACACCTTC
TRBV7-2,NA,TRBJ1-4,NA,CASSVQGSEKLFF,TGTGCCAGCAGCGTACAGGGAAGCGAAAAACTGTTTTTT
TRBV6-2/TRBV6-3,once,TRBJ1-6,TRBD1,CASSYSLGQGDSPLHF,TGTGCCAGCAGTTACTCGCTCGGACAGGGGGATTCACCCCTCCACTTT
TRBV2,NA,TRBJ2-2,NA,CASSGTENTGELFF,TGTGCCAGCAGTGGCACAGAGAACACCGGGGAGCTGTTTTTT
TRBV7-2,few,TRBJ1-1,NA,CASSLTAVPSTGRLEAFF,TGTGCCAGCAGCTTAACGGCCGTCCCTTCTACAGGGAGACTTGAAGCTTTCTTT
TRBV7-6,NA,TRBJ2-2,NA,CASSPPGGRTGELFF,TGTGCCAGCAGCCCCCCCGGAGGGAGGACCGGGGAGCTGTTTTTT
TRBV28,NA,TRBJ1-3,NA,CASSSPGSGNTIYF,TGTGCCAGCAGCTCCCCGGGATCTGGAAACACCATATATTTT
TRBV6-2/TRBV6-3,medium-sized,TRBJ2-2,TRBD1,CASSYPGQSNTGELFF,TGTGCCAGCAGTTACCCGGGACAGAGTAACACCGGGGAGCTGTTTTTT
TRBV5-4,NA,TRBJ2-4,TRBD2,CASSSGLAALKNIQYF,TGTGCCAGCAGCTCCGGACTAGCGGCCCTCAAAAACATTCAGTACTTC
TRBV30,NA,TRBJ1-6,TRBD1,CAWSLTGGNSPLHF,TGTGCCTGGAGTCTTACAGGGGGAAATTCACCCCTCCACTTT
TRBV27,NA,TRBJ2-7,NA,CASTPGPSSEQYF,TGTGCCAGCACCCCAGGCCCCTCGAGCGAGCAGTACTTC
TRBV19,NA,TRBJ1-2,NA,CASSIRLTTVAYGYTF,TGTGCCAGTAGTATAAGACTTACGACAGTCGCCTATGGCTACACCTTC
TRBV7-9,NA,TRBJ2-1,NA,CASSLVPFNEQFF,TGTGCCAGCAGCTTAGTTCCTTTCAATGAGCAGTTCTTC
TRBV2,NA,TRBJ1-1,NA,CASREGGSGTEAFF,TGTGCCAGCAGGGAGGGAGGCTCTGGGACTGAAGCTTTCTTT